Included here is one T cell receptor (beta chain) sequence, with context. Treatment in this sample: preoperative locoregional IRX-2 cytokine immunotherapy. Patients received preoperative, locoregional IRX-2 cytokine immunotherapy in a phase Ib study. This record comes from a study of preoperative IRX-2 immunotherapy in early breast cancer. Method: immunoSEQ multiplex PCR; TCRdb's copy keeps in-frame clones and lacks some. Of 24,000 or so clones listed, just under 80% are singletons. Trimming cost V 4 bases and J 5 bases, with 11 bases left between them. Germline V gene data show CDR1 as MDHEN and CDR2 as SYDVKM. This CDR3 has 13 residues.

The material sequenced was lymph node tissue, taken before IRX-2 immunotherapy. This TCR was sampled from a human donor with breast cancer. This sequence joins TRBV28 and TRBJ1-2; D remains ambiguous. DNA of the CDR3: TGTGCCAGCAGTTCCCTCAGTTCGTATGGCTACACCTTC. It specifies CASSSLSSYGYTF.